The source of this T cell receptor (beta chain) is a study of T cell responses to AZD1222 COVID-19 vaccine. Study as a whole: Whether given at about 4 or about 12 weeks, second doses were pooled. General study results and limits: Most donors were white British, females outnumbered males, and clonal diversity was possibly underestimated. Sampling that yielded the repertoires occurred only after the peak T cell response.

Points on this clone: The antigen is not known.

Trimming stripped 5 bases from V and 7 bases from J, with 17 bases between. Germline-derived CDR1 and CDR2 are MDHEN and SYDVKM. The CDR3 has 15 amino acids. Profiling relied on immunoSEQ multiplex PCR, and the TCRdb table lists in-frame clones only, not all of them. The sample includes some 100,000 clones, roughly nine tenths of them seen just once. The rearrangement links TRBV28 to TRBJ2-2, with D maybe TRBD2 (7 bases). This clonotype was obtained from an adult in good health. The specimen was peripheral blood, collected on day 0 of AZD1222 vaccination. The chain's CDR3 is CASSSSQRGGGELFF. The CDR3 bases are TGTGCCAGCAGTAGCAGCCAGAGGGGGGGCGGGGAGCTGTTTTTT.